The clone carrying this TCR beta chain was detected ten times or more. No antigen is known for it. Trimming removed 2 bases from V and 3 bases from J, with 15 bases in between. Germline loops: CDR1 MNHNY, CDR2 SVGAGI (reference sequence). The CDR3 covers 16 residues. This sample was taken from a study of glioma-infiltrating T cells. Overall study findings and caveats: Gliomas, especially low-grade, showed above-expected tissue-blood divergence; non-neoplastic patients showed below. Only very few CDR3 sequences appeared in both tissue and blood.

TCR alpha and beta CDR3 regions were amplified from RNA using iRepertoire nested multiplex PCR. One entry per CDR3 protein, called by TCRdb with MiXCR from the multiplex PCR reads. The sample shows approximately 140,000 distinct CDR3 sequences, 24% of them seen only once. The material sequenced was glioma tissue, nonneoplastic brain tissue, or PBMCs (not recorded which). The chain uses TRBV6-6 and TRBJ2-3; D is possibly TRBD2 (5 bases). This receptor was identified in a human donor with low-grade glioma or glioblastoma, undergoing nonglioma brain surgery, or in good health (not recorded which). CDR3 region: CASSYTALALTDTQYF. CDR3 nucleotides: TGTGCCAGCAGTTACACCGCCCTAGCTCTAACAGATACGCAGTATTTT.